This T cell receptor beta chain was documented in a study of cytomegalovirus exposure and HLA in healthy donors (dated by TCRdb to 2017 to 2019). Context from the whole study: In an earlier analysis of some 610 of the donors, roughly 300 Gb of sequence data and about 110 million unique TCR beta sequences from roughly 200 million T cells were reported. Roughly 300 gigabases of sequencing data and tens of millions of unique TCR sequences were included in an early release covering 550 to 650 HLA-typed donors. The genetic ancestry cluster associated with self-reported Caucasian donors included about four fifths of the approximately 430 genotyped donors. The study aimed to test whether signatures of past pathogen exposure could be identified by cataloging public T cell receptors. The study profiled the T cell repertoires of about 640 subjects by immunosequencing and related them to cytomegalovirus serostatus. In addition to the first cohort of 666 subjects, a separate validation cohort of 120 different subjects was used. To predict cytomegalovirus infection status, the study brought together high-throughput TCR immunosequencing, statistical association of individual TCRs with disease status, and machine learning. In a later analysis, previously published TCR beta repertoires from about 670 donors were re-analyzed and high-resolution HLA genotyping was added so that TCR occurrence patterns could be studied. Rather than using new phenotypic data, the later analysis identified candidate immune exposures from TCR beta sequences and from how often those sequences occurred across donors. In an earlier analysis of 550 to 700 of the donors, high-throughput TCR beta sequencing was used to judge whether each TCR beta V gene segment behaved as functional or pseudogenic. Alongside the repertoire data, information on donor age, sex, ethnicity and CMV serostatus was compiled. Genome-wide SNP genotypes for about three fifths of the 666 donors were used in a later genetic analysis, which treated that subset as a discovery cohort. Every repertoire in the discovery cohort had been generated on one and the same sequencing platform. Both class I and class II loci were covered by HLA typing, at four-digit resolution. Typing coverage varied by locus: roughly 629-630 donors for A, B, C, DRB1 and DQB1; more than 500 for DQA1; over 600 for DPA1; approximately 450 for DPB1. Because of strong linkage in the cohort, five DR-DQ haplotypes were treated as single units for association and clustering. On average, around 200,000 unique TCR beta nucleotide sequences were sequenced per donor among 398 genotyped donors of the cohort, with 15% to 20% of those sequences being non-productive.

What the authors observed across the whole study: According to the authors, the approach could potentially be generalized to other disease states and immunological phenotypes. A later analysis associated 17,000 or so TCR beta sequences with specific HLA alleles at a false discovery rate of 0.05. A few of the identified cytomegalovirus-associated TCR beta chains were confirmed in vitro to be specific for cytomegalovirus antigens. Most CMV-associated TCR beta chains appeared to be HLA-restricted in a later analysis, and the HLA associations seemed to be driven largely by CMV exposure. For the cohort, immune exposure information was limited to CMV serostatus. An earlier analysis of several hundred of the donors showed that most TCR beta V segments appeared in productive rearrangements either about 87% or about 30% of the time, which broadly matched IMGT annotations. The classifier was reported to diagnose cytomegalovirus status with high specificity and sensitivity in both the original and validation cohorts. In the study, roughly 160 TCR beta chains were listed as associated with cytomegalovirus. A later genetic analysis reported fewer N-insertions in productive TCRs among donors in an Asian-associated ancestry cluster than the roughly 720-donor mean. Some IMGT-functional V segments, including TRBV6-2 and TRBV6-3, could not be told apart with the 87-base-pair reads, so those segments were excluded. This cohort had only TCR beta chains sequenced, and the lack of alpha or paired-chain data limited which features could be detected. According to a later analysis, TCR association rates differed among HLA loci, with DRB1 alleles showing the most associated TCRs and HLA-C alleles showing the fewest. Because HLA typing was missing for some donors at each locus, association tests included only the typed subset. The sequencing pipeline was judged likely to have produced a cluster of highly shared sequence variants as a technical artifact. Roughly uniform sequencing depth across donors was assumed in presence/absence analyses, although this assumption may not hold. Because counts were too low, about 17 rarely observed V segments, including chromosome 9 orphons, were excluded from the earlier analysis of a few hundred of the donors. Correlated functional status among segregating V segments might be attributable to linkage disequilibrium, but an unknown experimental factor could not be ruled out. In a later analysis, several top co-occurrence clusters were reported to appear linked to parvovirus B19, influenza, CMV and Epstein-Barr virus. A further reported finding was that TCR beta sequences accurately predicted the HLA-A and HLA-B alleles for most subjects in the first cohort. Across donors, most TCR sequences were observed very rarely, whereas some public TCRs were present in many individuals. When HLA alleles, especially DR and DQ, strongly co-occurred, attributing TCR associations to individual alleles was difficult. Compared with equally common non-associated chains, HLA-associated TCR beta chains in a later analysis were more clonally expanded and had lower generation probabilities. V-gene and J-gene trimming of TCR beta chains was associated with a missense DCLRE1C variant in a later genetic analysis, and the association was replicated in an independent cohort.

The germline V gene (reference sequence) provides CDR1 LNHDA and CDR2 SQIVND. V loses 9 bases of germline sequence and J loses 8 bases, and the interval between the two ends is 14 bases. From the cysteine up to the phenylalanine, the CDR3 has a length of 12 residues. Only the CDR3 portion is preserved as DNA: 36 bases, with reading frame beginning at the first base. In regard to this clone: There is no known antigen for this receptor. The input lacks base qualities; no much larger clone sits a single base away.

The cohort was made up of 666 healthy bone marrow donors. At the time of sampling, every cohort member was nominally healthy, though immune exposures that went unrecorded were likely present. The donor tested CMV seronegative and was one of the 352 seronegative cohort members. Every donor gave a peripheral blood sample, and the peripheral blood mononuclear cells from that sample were used for TCR beta sequencing. Genomic DNA was extracted from the blood cell samples with the Qiagen DNeasy Blood Extraction Kit. Library preparation employed the immunoSEQ multiplex PCR assay. For the multiplex PCR, a mixture combining 60 forward primers for TCR Vbeta segments and 13 reverse primers for TCR Jbeta segments was used. A multiplex PCR assay on genomic DNA amplified the CDR3 region of rearranged TCR beta genes. On the Illumina HiSeq System, the amplified TCR beta libraries were sequenced as 87-base-pair reads. The study's own analysis went as follows. In a later analysis, tens of millions of unique TCR beta chains were counted across the 500 to 850 repertoires, and about 9.9 million of these chains were shared by at least two donors. Raw reads were error-corrected and collapsed into unique sequences by a nearest-neighbor algorithm in which closely related sequences were merged to remove PCR and sequencing errors. Alignment of CDR3 sequences to IMGT reference sequences was used to assign V, D and J gene segments. For a sequence to be retained, a match of at least six nucleotides to both a V gene segment and a J gene segment was required. A rearrangement was called productive if the CDR3 had no stop codons and remained in frame with V and J, and every other rearrangement was called non-productive. CDR3 was defined by IMGT convention, running from the second conserved V-encoded cysteine to the conserved J-encoded phenylalanine. The earlier analysis of 587 of the donors excluded any sequence lacking an unambiguous match to a single V gene segment. In an earlier analysis of around 600 of the donors, V segments were called functional above 56.7% productive rearrangements and were called segregating when the between-donor standard deviation exceeded 5%. A statistical classification framework was developed to diagnose cytomegalovirus status using the catalog of TCR beta chain sequences. In a later analysis, TCR nucleotide sequences were compared against IMGT/GENE-DB human TR gene sequences so that V and J genes could be assigned. The TCRdist pipeline was used in a later analysis to assign CDR3 sequences and most-parsimonious VDJ recombination scenarios. A later analysis defined each TCR beta chain by its CDR3 amino acid sequence plus V-gene family, and excluded reads lacking a unique V-gene family. To address suspected cross-contamination and a sequencing artifact, a later analysis removed under 600 highly shared, low-generation-probability nucleotide sequences. A later analysis calculated a clonal expansion index for each public chain from normalized within-repertoire ranks of inferred template counts. A later analysis computed generation probabilities with a VDJ recombination model fitted to out-of-frame rearrangements, and checked the results against IGoR. Hypergeometric tests were used in a later analysis to score TCR-TCR, TCR-HLA and TCR-CMV co-occurrence, with a repertoire-size bias correction applied to the TCR pairs. A later analysis estimated false discovery rates by permuting HLA or CMV assignments 20 times. In a later analysis, co-occurring TCRs were grouped using DBSCAN, with TCRdist sequence similarity added in when clustering inside HLA-allele-positive subsets. Repertoires with fewer than 30,000 or more than 120,000 public chains were left out of co-occurrence clustering, as were about 5 repertoires with anomalous nucleotide sharing. TCRdb retrieved this table from immuneACCESS and kept in-frame rearrangements only. Not all clones are present; in checked studies, unresolved V genes account for under half, and no reason is known for the remainder. From that table come the V and J calls and clone size; the DNA was used to work out D and trimming. For this sample the table gives approximately 130,000 clones, of which around 81% were detected only once. The ten largest clones capture roughly 2.2% of the sample.

In this chain, TRBV19 is recombined with TRBJ2-1; TRBD1 is a possible D gene, resting on 6 matching bases. Sequencing used PBMCs. This receptor was obtained from a woman between 40 and 55 years old in good health and CMV-seronegative. Read as DNA, the sequence is TGTGCCAGAACAAACAGGGACGATGAGCAGTTCTTC. It is translated as CARTNRDDEQFF.